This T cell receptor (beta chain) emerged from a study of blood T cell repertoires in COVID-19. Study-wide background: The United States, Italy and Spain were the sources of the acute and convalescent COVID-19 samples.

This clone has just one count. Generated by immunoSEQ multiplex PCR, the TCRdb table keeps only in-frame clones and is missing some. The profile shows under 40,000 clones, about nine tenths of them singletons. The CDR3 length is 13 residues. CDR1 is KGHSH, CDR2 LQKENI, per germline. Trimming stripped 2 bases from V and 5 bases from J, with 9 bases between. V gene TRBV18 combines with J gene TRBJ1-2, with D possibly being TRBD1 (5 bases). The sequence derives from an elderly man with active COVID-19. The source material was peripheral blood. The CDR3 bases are TGTGCCAGCTCACCAGACAGCATGTATGGCTACACCTTC. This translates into CASSPDSMYGYTF.